A single T cell receptor (beta chain) is shown here with its context. As yet, its antigen is unknown. For Graves' hyperthyroidism to be stable, ophthalmopathy could not progress within 18 months. Newly diagnosed hyperthyroidism, duration under 2 months, in patients aged 18 to 65. The CDR3 is made up of 15 amino acids. The V gene's germline CDR1 is LNHDA and CDR2 SQIVND (reference sequence). The V and J ends lost 7 bases and 6 bases respectively, with 21 bases between them. The sample originates from a study of T cells in Graves' hyperthyroidism and ophthalmopathy. Whole-study findings and limits: A model of 13 V-J pairs discriminated ophthalmopathy from stable hyperthyroidism. Appearing also in blood were most of the thyroid clonotypes expanded above 0.001.

Template material for amplifying TCR beta CDR3 regions consisted of RNA transcripts. Primed by the HTBI set, a first-round RT-PCR was run on the TCR CDR3. TCRdb reprocessed the multiplex PCR reads with MiXCR, giving one entry per CDR3 protein. The repertoire holds hundreds of thousands of distinct CDR3 sequences, with 12% to 15% as singletons. The chain combines TRBV19 with TRBJ1-1, with a weak D call TRBD1 (5 bases). The sequence came from a woman aged 18-29 years with Graves' hyperthyroidism. The specimen sequenced was blood. The CDR3 DNA sequence: TGTGCCAGTATCAGGGCTGGCAGGGAAGGTCCTGAAGCTTTCTTT. Translating it yields CASIRAGREGPEAFF.